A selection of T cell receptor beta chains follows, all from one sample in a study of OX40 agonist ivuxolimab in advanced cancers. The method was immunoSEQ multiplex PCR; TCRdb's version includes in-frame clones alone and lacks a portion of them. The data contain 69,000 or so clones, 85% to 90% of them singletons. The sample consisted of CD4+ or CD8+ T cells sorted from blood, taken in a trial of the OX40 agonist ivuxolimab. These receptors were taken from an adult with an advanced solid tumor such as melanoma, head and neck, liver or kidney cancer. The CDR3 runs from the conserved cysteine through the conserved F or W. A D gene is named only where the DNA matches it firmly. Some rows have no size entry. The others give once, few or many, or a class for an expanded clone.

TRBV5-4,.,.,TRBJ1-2,CASSLQRGRGYTF,TGTGCCAGCAGCTTGCAACGGGGGAGAGGCTACACCTTC
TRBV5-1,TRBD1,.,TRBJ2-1,CASSPGQVPGEQFF,TGCGCCAGCAGCCCCGGACAGGTCCCTGGTGAGCAGTTCTTC
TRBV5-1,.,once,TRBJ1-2,CASSPEGGVFYGYTF,TGCGCCAGCAGCCCAGAGGGAGGGGTCTTCTATGGCTACACCTTC
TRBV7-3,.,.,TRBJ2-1,CASSPEWTLGFDEQFF,TGTGCCAGCAGCCCGGAATGGACCCTGGGCTTCGATGAGCAGTTCTTC
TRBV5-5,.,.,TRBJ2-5,CASSLADETQYF,TGTGCCAGCAGCTTGGCGGACGAGACCCAGTACTTC
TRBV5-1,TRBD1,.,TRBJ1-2,CASSLDTGGNGYTF,TGCGCCAGCAGCTTGGATACAGGGGGAAATGGCTACACCTTC
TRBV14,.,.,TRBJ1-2,CASSDGGYTF,TGTGCCAGCTCGGACGGAGGCTACACCTTC
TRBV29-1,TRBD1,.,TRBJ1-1,CSGDRDRTEAFF,TGCAGCGGTGACAGGGACCGCACTGAAGCTTTCTTT
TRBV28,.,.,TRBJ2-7,CASWASSYEQYF,TGTGCCAGCTGGGCTTCTTCCTACGAGCAGTACTTC
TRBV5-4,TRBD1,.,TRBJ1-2,CASSSTGVSGYTF,TGTGCCAGCAGCTCGACAGGGGTGTCTGGCTACACCTTC
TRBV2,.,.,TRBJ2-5,CASSEAGPKKTQYF,TGTGCCAGCAGTGAAGCTGGCCCCAAAAAGACCCAGTACTTC
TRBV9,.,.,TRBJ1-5,CASSVGVSSNQPQHF,TGTGCCAGCAGCGTAGGGGTCTCAAGCAATCAGCCCCAGCATTTT
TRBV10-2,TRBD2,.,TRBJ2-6,CASGTPRTSGTGANVLTF,TGCGCCAGCGGAACACCGCGGACTAGCGGGACTGGGGCCAACGTCCTGACTTTC
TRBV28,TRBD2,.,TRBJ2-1,CASSPNSGGTNEQFF,TGTGCCAGCAGCCCGAATAGCGGGGGGACCAATGAGCAGTTCTTC
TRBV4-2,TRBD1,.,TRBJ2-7,CASSQAEGQGTYEQYF,TGTGCCAGCAGCCAAGCTGAGGGACAGGGGACCTACGAGCAGTACTTC
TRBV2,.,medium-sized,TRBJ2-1,CASSVFNEQFF,TGTGCCAGCAGTGTCTTCAATGAGCAGTTCTTC
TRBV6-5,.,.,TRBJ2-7,CASSYSPGSGEQYF,TGTGCCAGCAGTTACTCTCCTGGGAGCGGAGAGCAGTACTTC
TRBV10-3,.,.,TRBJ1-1,CAISDGAGQNTEAFF,TGTGCCATCAGTGATGGCGCAGGGCAGAACACTGAAGCTTTCTTT